The source of this T cell receptor (beta chain) is a study of T cells in Graves' hyperthyroidism and ophthalmopathy. The study's findings and limits: Ophthalmopathy was predicted by the model a median of about 6.5 months ahead of onset. The blood repertoire included most of the expanded thyroid clonotypes above 0.001.

Orbital computed tomography, thyroid ultrasound, serum thyroxine and TRAb, and clinical symptoms together informed the diagnoses. It was 10 ml of fresh peripheral blood that supplied the PBMCs. From germline, CDR1 is MGHDK and CDR2 SYGVNS. The CDR3 length is 14 residues. Amplification of TCR beta CDR3 regions used RNA as the template. Carried out on the TCR CDR3, a first-round RT-PCR used the HTBI primer set. TCRdb analysed the multiplex PCR reads with MiXCR anew, one entry per CDR3 protein. This sample has about 680,000 distinct CDR3 sequences, with around 40% found just once. About this clonotype: Its matching antigen is unknown. The junction shows a germline mismatch at one end, possibly a read error.

What was sequenced was blood. The sequence was collected from a woman in her thirties or forties with Graves' hyperthyroidism. This chain joins TRBV25-1 and TRBJ1-4; D is ambiguous. CDR3 region: CTSRGPSTNEKLFF. The CDR3 nucleotides are TGTACCAGCAGAGGACCCTCAACTAATGAAAAACTGTTTTTT.